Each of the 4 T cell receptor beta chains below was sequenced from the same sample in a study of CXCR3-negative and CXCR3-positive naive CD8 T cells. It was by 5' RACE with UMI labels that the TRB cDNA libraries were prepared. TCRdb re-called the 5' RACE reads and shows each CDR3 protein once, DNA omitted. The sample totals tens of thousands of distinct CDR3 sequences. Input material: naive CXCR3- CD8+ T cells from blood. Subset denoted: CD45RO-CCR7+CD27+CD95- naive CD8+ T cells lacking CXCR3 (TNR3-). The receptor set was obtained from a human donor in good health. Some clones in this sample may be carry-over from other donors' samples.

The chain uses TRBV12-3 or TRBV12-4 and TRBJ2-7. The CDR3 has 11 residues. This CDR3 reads CASSFSYEQYF.

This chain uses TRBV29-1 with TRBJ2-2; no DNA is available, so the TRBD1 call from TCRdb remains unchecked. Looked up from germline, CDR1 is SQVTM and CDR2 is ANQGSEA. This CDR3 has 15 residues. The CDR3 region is CSVLLDRGFTGELFF.

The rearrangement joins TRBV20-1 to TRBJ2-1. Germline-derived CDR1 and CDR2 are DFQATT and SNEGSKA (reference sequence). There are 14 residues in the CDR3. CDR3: CSARALGTYNEQFF.

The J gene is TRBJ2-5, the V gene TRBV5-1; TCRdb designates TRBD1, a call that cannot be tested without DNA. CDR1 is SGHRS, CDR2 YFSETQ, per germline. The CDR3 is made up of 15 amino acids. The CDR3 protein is CASSLRSGSGETQYF. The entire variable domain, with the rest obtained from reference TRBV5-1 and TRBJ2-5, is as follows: KAGVTQTPRYLIKTRGQQVTLSCSPISGHRSVSWYQQTPGQGLQFLFEYFSETQRNKGNFPGRFSGRQFSNSRSEMNVSTLELGDSALYLCASSLRSGSGETQYFGPGTRLLVL.